These 16 T cell receptor beta chains share one sample of origin, sequenced in a study of blood T cell repertoires in COVID-19 (TCRdb year 2020). The library came from the immunoSEQ multiplex PCR assay. TCRdb took over this immuneACCESS table, retaining in-frame rearrangements with V and J assigned. Such tables are incomplete; in checked studies, under half of the missing clones stem from an unresolved V gene, and the remainder is unexplained. The sample table shows 200,000 to 250,000 clones, and 85% are seen once. The ten biggest clones cover approximately 9.6% of the sample. Sequencing input: PBMCs or T cells enriched from blood (not recorded which). The source of these receptors is a woman in her forties or fifties with acute COVID-19.

Only one count was recorded for this clone. The chain is built from TRBV7-2 and TRBJ1-2, with D hard to call. V shed 1 base and J shed 0 bases, with 3 bases lying between them. CDR3 length: 13 amino acids. In germline, CDR1 is SGHTA, CDR2 FQGNSA. The CDR3 DNA follows: TGTGCCAGCAGCTTAGACACTAACTATGGCTACACCTTC. As protein: CASSLDTNYGYTF.

V usage is TRBV12-3 or TRBV12-4 and J usage is TRBJ1-4; D call uncertain. Trimming pared 5 bases from V and 8 bases from J, leaving 6 bases between. The CDR3 covers 11 residues. CDR3 in DNA: TGTGCCAGCAGTCGGAGGGAAAAACTGTTTTTT. Its translation is CASSRREKLFF.

The chain couples TRBV4-1 to TRBJ1-3; 10 bases are shared with TRBD1. The CDR3 length is 15 residues. Per the germline V gene, CDR1 is MGHRA and CDR2 is YSYEKL. The J segment lost 6 bases and the V segment lost 0 bases, leaving 2 bases of the junction unmatched. The CDR3 loop reads CASSQEGTGVNTIYF. The CDR3, as DNA: TGCGCCAGCAGCCAAGAAGGGACAGGGGTAAACACCATATATTTT.

V and J are TRBV7-6 and TRBJ2-7; 7 nucleotides line up with TRBD2. The CDR3 consists of 15 residues. Germline V gene data show CDR1 as SGHVS and CDR2 as FNYEAQ. V lost 1 base, J lost 4 bases, and 7 bases stayed unmatched. The CDR3 reads CASSLGAGEAYEQYF. CDR3 DNA sequence: TGTGCCAGCAGCTTAGGCGCGGGGGAAGCGTACGAGCAGTACTTC. Full variable domain (missing parts from reference TRBV7-6 and TRBJ2-7): GAGVSQSPRYKVTKRGQDVALRCDPISGHVSLYWYRQALGQGPEFLTYFNYEAQQDKSGLPNDRFSAERPEGSISTLTIQRTEQRDSAMYRCASSLGAGEAYEQYFGPGTRLTVT.

The chain carries TRBV9 and TRBJ2-7, with 10 bases fitting TRBD1. CDR3 length: 14 amino acids. J gave up 6 bases and V 3 bases, and 6 bases lay outside the gene matches. Germline CDR1 is SGDLS and CDR2 is YYNGEE. CDR3 bases: TGTGCCAGCAGCGGACCGGGACAGGGGCGCGAGCAGTACTTC. Its protein is CASSGPGQGREQYF.

This clone has a single count. The sample carries other DNA sequences with the same CDR3. The genes are TRBV5-6 and TRBJ1-3, with 7 bases aligning to TRBD1. This CDR3 contains 14 residues. Germline assignment: CDR1 SGHDT and CDR2 YYEEEE. V dropped 3 bases and J dropped 2; count of bases not matched to a gene: 2. The CDR3, as DNA: TGTGCCAGCAGCTCGACAGGGCCTGGAAACACCATATATTTT. It yields the protein CASSSTGPGNTIYF.

J is TRBJ1-1 and V is TRBV7-2; perhaps TRBD1 as D (6 bases). Germline values: CDR1 SGHTA, CDR2 FQGNSA. The CDR3 loop spans 14 amino acids. Trimming pared 2 bases from V and 4 bases from J, leaving 11 bases between. The CDR3 region has the DNA TGTGCCAGCAGCTTAACAGGGTTGGGCACTGAAGCTTTCTTT. Translating it yields CASSLTGLGTEAFF.

The V gene is TRBV9, the J gene TRBJ1-1; 8 bases agree with TRBD1. This CDR3 has 15 residues. The junction had 7 bases not matched to a gene; V was cut back by 5 bases and J by 1 base. Germline assignment: CDR1 SGDLS and CDR2 YYNGEE. The CDR3 DNA sequence: TGTGCCAGCAGGGGAACAGGGGGGACGAACACTGAAGCTTTCTTT. Amino acid sequence: CASRGTGGTNTEAFF.

The rearrangement uses TRBV5-1 and TRBJ1-1; unclear D gene. The V gene lost 0 bases and the J gene lost 5 bases, with 14 bases spanning the gap. The CDR3 is made up of 15 amino acids. Germline assignment: CDR1 SGHRS and CDR2 YFSETQ. The CDR3 DNA reads as TGCGCCAGCAGCTTGGCGTCACCCGATCGGACTGAAGCTTTCTTT. Encoded protein: CASSLASPDRTEAFF.

CDR3: CASSLGTKEAFF. CDR3 coding DNA: TGTGCCAGCAGCTTAGGGACAAAGGAAGCTTTCTTT. V and J are TRBV7-9 and TRBJ1-1; a weak D match, TRBD1 (5 bases). Trimming pared 1 base from V and 8 bases from J, leaving 8 bases between. The CDR3 sequence is 12 residues long. Per germline, CDR1 SEHNR and CDR2 FQNEAQ (reference sequence).

This chain uses TRBV19 with TRBJ1-2; 10 bases agree with TRBD1. Germline assignment: CDR1 LNHDA and CDR2 SQIVND (reference sequence). The ends lost 10 bases at V and 8 bases at J; junction bases unmatched: 22. The CDR3 spans 17 residues. CDR3 sequence reads: CATPQEKTGTGAGGYTF. The CDR3 DNA is TGTGCCACCCCCCAGGAAAAAACCGGGACAGGGGCCGGGGGCTACACCTTC.

This chain links TRBV11-2 with TRBJ2-5, with 9 bases lining up with TRBD2. CDR3 length equals 15 residues. The V gene end was trimmed by 4 bases and the J gene end by 4 bases; junction bases not matched to a gene: 7. Germline V gives CDR1 SGHAT, CDR2 FQNNGV. The CDR3 loop is CASSSGGRERETQYF. CDR3 in DNA: TGTGCCAGCAGCTCAGGCGGGAGGGAGCGAGAGACCCAGTACTTC.

The V and J genes are TRBV14 and TRBJ1-3; D not resolved. The CDR3 covers 11 residues. V lost 1 base and J 8 bases, leaving 3 bases between the germline ends. The germline gives CDR1 SGHDN, CDR2 FVKESK. The CDR3 here is CASSQADTIYF. CDR3 bases: TGTGCCAGCAGCCAAGCGGACACCATATATTTT.

The table lists this clone with a count of one. The genes are TRBV12-3 or TRBV12-4 and TRBJ1-6, with a possible D match to TRBD1 (6 bases). The CDR3 totals 13 residues. Between the trimmed V and J ends, which lost 6 bases and 3 bases, there was a span of 6 bases. In DNA, the CDR3 is TGTGCCAGCAGACAGGGCTATAATTCACCCCTCCACTTT. Translation gives CASRQGYNSPLHF.

This chain uses TRBV7-2 with TRBJ1-6; D is uncertain. The CDR3 extends over 14 amino acids. The germline V and J ends were trimmed by 2 bases and 8 bases, with 10 bases remaining between them. The germline V gene has CDR1 SGHTA and CDR2 FQGNSA. As DNA, the CDR3 is TGTGCCAGCAGCTTACTCCAAACTCATTCACCCCTCCACTTT. Protein: CASSLLQTHSPLHF.

The J gene is TRBJ1-2, the V gene TRBV25-1, with 9 bases identical to TRBD1. The length of the CDR3 is 14 residues. Germline lookup yields CDR1 MGHDK and CDR2 SYGVNS. V was clipped by 7 bases and J by 2 bases; unmatched bases: 5. The CDR3 reads CASTGTGRNYGYTF. The CDR3 DNA reads as TGTGCCAGCACGGGGACAGGGAGGAACTATGGCTACACCTTC.